The entry that follows covers one T cell receptor (beta chain) sequence. The data stem from a study of cytomegalovirus exposure and HLA in healthy donors. PCR involved 60 Vbeta and 13 Jbeta primers. Measured with immunoSEQ multiplex PCR; TCRdb has only the in-frame clones, and not every one. The sample has some 160,000 clones, approximately 80% seen once. Germline V CDR1 and CDR2: SGHRS, YFSETQ. Deletions cut 4 bases from V and 0 bases from J, with 13 bases between. The CDR3 sequence is 16 residues long. The rearrangement uses TRBV5-1 and TRBJ1-4, with a tentative D call TRBD1 (6 bases). This TCR was recovered from a man over 45 in good health and CMV-seropositive. The sample consisted of PBMCs. In nucleotides, the CDR3 is TGCGCCAGCAGCCCAAACGGACAGTCAACTAATGAAAAACTGTTTTTT. As protein: CASSPNGQSTNEKLFF.